What follows describes a single T cell receptor beta chain. V lost 6 bases, J lost 3 bases, and 7 bases stayed unmatched. The length of the CDR3 is 15 residues. The V gene's germline CDR1 is MNHEY and CDR2 SVGEGT. The source of the sample is a study of molecular identifiers for immune sequencing clone quantification. TCRdb called the PCR reads again in MiXCR, with one record for every CDR3 protein. The sample shows around 480,000 distinct CDR3 sequences, roughly 26% of them seen only once. The rearrangement joins TRBV6-2 or TRBV6-3 to TRBJ1-2, with 10 bases that match TRBD1. Input material: naive CD8+ T cells from blood, with Jurkat cell RNA spiked in. Noted subset: FACS-sorted CD8+CD4-CCR7+CD45RA+ naive T cells. This TCR derives from a human donor in good health. Some libraries in this study had Jurkat cell RNA spiked in. CDR3 nucleotide sequence: TGTGCCAGCAGGCCAGTGACAGGGGGCGACTATGGCTACACCTTC. This gives the protein CASRPVTGGDYGYTF.